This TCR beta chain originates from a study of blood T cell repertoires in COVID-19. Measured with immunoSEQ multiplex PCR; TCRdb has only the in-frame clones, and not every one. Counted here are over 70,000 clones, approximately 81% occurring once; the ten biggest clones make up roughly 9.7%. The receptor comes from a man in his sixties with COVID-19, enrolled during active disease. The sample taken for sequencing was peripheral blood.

CDR3 region: CSASSGRALTSEQFF. Here the CDR3 DNA reads TGCAGTGCTAGTAGCGGGAGGGCCCTAACAAGTGAGCAGTTCTTC. The chain links TRBV20-1 to TRBJ2-1, with TRBD2 matching 11 bases. J lost 9 bases, V lost 3 bases, and 10 bases had no gene match. Germline V gene sequence: CDR1 DFQATT, CDR2 SNEGSKA (reference sequence). This CDR3 is built from 15 residues.